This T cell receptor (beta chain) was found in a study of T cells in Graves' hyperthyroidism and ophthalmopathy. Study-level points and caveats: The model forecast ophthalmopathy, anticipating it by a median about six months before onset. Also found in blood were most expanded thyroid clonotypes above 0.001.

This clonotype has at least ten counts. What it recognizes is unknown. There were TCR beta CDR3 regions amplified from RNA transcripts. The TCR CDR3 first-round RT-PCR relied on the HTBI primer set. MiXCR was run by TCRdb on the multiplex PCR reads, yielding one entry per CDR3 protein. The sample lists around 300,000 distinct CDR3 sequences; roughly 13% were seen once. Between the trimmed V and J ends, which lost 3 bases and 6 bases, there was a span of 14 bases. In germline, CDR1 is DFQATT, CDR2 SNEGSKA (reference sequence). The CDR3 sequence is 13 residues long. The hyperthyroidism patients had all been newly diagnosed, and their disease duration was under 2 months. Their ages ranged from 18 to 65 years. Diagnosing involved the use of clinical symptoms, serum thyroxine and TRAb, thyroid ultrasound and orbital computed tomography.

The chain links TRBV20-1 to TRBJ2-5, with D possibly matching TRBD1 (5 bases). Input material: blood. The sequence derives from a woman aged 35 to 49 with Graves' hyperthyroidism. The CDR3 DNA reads TGCAGTGCTAGGATCCCAGTGGGGCAGACCCAGTACTTC. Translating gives CSARIPVGQTQYF.